This T cell receptor beta chain came from a study of beta chain features in type 1 diabetes. Of the isolated RNA, all was reverse transcribed, and so the sequenced material was expressed TCRB transcripts. The study sequenced naive, central memory and regulatory T cell samples to an average of approximately 4 million reads. Produced via immunoSEQ multiplex PCR; TCRdb's table is partial and in-frame only. The data show around 150,000 clones, over 55% seen once. Donors underwent one heparinised blood draw, about 120 mL on average. Once sorted, every population was more than 95% pure. General study findings and limits: All four CD4+ subsets from Type 1 diabetes patients carried moderately but significantly shorter TCRB CDR3s. Reads derived from cDNA could over-represent cells showing high TCR expression.

Comment on this clone: What it binds is unknown. One end of the junction is discordant with germline, which a read error may explain.

CDR1 and CDR2 from the germline V gene are SSHAT and FNYEAQ (reference sequence). This CDR3 is 11 amino acids long. This chain links TRBV7-7 with TRBJ2-5; D remains ambiguous. The receptor was isolated from a man aged 30 to 39 with type 1 diabetes. Sequences were obtained from naive CD4+ T cells from blood. The CDR3 loop reads CASSFGETQYF. The CDR3, as DNA: TGTGCTAGCAGCTTCGGGGAGACCCAGTACTTC.